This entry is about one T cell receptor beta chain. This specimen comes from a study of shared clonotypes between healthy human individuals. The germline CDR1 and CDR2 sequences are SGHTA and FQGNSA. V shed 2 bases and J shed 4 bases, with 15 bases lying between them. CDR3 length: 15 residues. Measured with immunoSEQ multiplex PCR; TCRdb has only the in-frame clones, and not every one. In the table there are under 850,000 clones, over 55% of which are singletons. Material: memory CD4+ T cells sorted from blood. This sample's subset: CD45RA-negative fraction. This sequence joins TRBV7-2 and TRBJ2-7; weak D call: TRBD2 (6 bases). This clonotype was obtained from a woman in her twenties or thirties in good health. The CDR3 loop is CASSLMHTGGYEQYF. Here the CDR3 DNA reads TGTGCCAGCAGCTTAATGCATACCGGGGGTTACGAGCAGTACTTC.